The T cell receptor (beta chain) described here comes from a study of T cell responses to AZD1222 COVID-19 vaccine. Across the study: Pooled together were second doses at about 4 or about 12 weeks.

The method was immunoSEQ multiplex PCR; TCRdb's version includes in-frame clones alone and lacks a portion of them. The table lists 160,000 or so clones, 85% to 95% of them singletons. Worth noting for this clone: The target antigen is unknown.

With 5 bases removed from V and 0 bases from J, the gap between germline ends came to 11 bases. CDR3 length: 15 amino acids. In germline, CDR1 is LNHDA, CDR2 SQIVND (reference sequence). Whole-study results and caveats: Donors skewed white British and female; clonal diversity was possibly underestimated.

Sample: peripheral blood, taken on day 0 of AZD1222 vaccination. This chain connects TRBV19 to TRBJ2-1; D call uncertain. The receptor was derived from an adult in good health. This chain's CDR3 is CASSPSANSYNEQFF. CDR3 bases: TGTGCCAGTAGTCCTAGTGCCAACTCCTACAATGAGCAGTTCTTC.